Listed below are T cell receptor beta chains from one sample, sequenced in a study of blood T cell repertoires in COVID-19. Sequenced by immunoSEQ multiplex PCR; TCRdb stores in-frame clones only, minus some. The sample carries hundreds of thousands of clones, around 90% recorded once. Sequences were obtained from PBMCs or T cells enriched from blood (not recorded which). The receptors stem from a woman aged 55-75 years in a cohort exposed to, infected with or recovered from COVID-19 (not recorded which). Each CDR3 is given with its conserved first and last residue. Fields, in order: J gene, D gene, clone size, V gene, CDR3 protein, CDR3 DNA. The D gene is left open where the match is weak. Clone size is stated in some rows and not others, as once, few, many or a class when expanded.

TRBJ2-1 TRBD1 few TRBV7-7 CASSTRQGASYNEQFF TGTGCTAGCAGCACCCGACAGGGGGCGAGCTACAATGAGCAGTTCTTC
TRBJ1-5 NA NA TRBV6-6 CASSYYGSYSNQPQHF TGTGCCAGCAGTTACTATGGTAGTTATAGCAATCAGCCCCAGCATTTT
TRBJ1-1 TRBD1 NA TRBV7-9 CASSARQGGTEAFF TGTGCCAGCAGCGCGCGACAGGGAGGCACTGAAGCTTTCTTT
TRBJ2-7 TRBD1 NA TRBV27 CASSLEGTATFPYEQYF TGTGCCAGCAGTTTAGAGGGGACAGCAACCTTTCCCTACGAGCAGTACTTC
TRBJ1-2 TRBD1 NA TRBV28 CASRETGRGGYTF TGTGCCAGCAGGGAGACAGGGCGGGGTGGCTACACCTTC
TRBJ2-7 NA NA TRBV29-1 CSVVLVGYEQYF TGCAGCGTTGTGCTAGTCGGGTACGAGCAGTACTTC
TRBJ1-1 NA NA TRBV28 CASSLRQNTEAFF TGTGCCAGCAGTTTGAGGCAGAACACTGAAGCTTTCTTT
TRBJ2-5 NA NA TRBV30 CAWSTDIQETQYF TGTGCCTGGAGTACCGACATACAAGAGACCCAGTACTTC
TRBJ2-7 NA NA TRBV5-5 CASSSTEGSYEQYF TGTGCCAGCAGCTCGACAGAAGGGTCCTACGAGCAGTACTTC
TRBJ2-3 TRBD1 NA TRBV5-1 CASSLPTGQSTDTQYF TGCGCCAGCAGCTTACCGACAGGGCAGTCCACAGATACGCAGTATTTT
TRBJ2-3 TRBD2 NA TRBV4-2 CASSKDPGLVHTDTQYF TGTGCCAGCAGCAAAGATCCGGGACTAGTCCACACAGATACGCAGTATTTT
TRBJ2-2 NA NA TRBV11-2 CASSQGTGELFF TGTGCCAGCAGCCAGGGTACCGGGGAGCTGTTTTTT
TRBJ2-7 NA NA TRBV19 CASSPEDSYEQYF TGTGCCAGTAGTCCTGAGGACAGCTACGAGCAGTACTTC
TRBJ2-7 TRBD2 NA TRBV9 CASSVDPSGIYEQYF TGTGCCAGCAGCGTAGACCCGAGCGGGATCTACGAGCAGTACTTC
TRBJ1-5 NA NA TRBV6-5 CASRLDTSNQPQHF TGTGCCAGCAGGTTAGATACGAGCAATCAGCCCCAGCATTTT
TRBJ1-1 NA NA TRBV30 CAWSVQLLGEAFF TGTGCCTGGAGTGTACAGCTTTTGGGTGAAGCTTTCTTT
TRBJ2-3 NA once TRBV3-1/TRBV3-2 CASSQGSFTDTQYF TGTGCCAGCAGCCAGGGGAGCTTCACAGATACGCAGTATTTT
TRBJ1-1 NA NA TRBV12-3/TRBV12-4 CASSRDIAEAFF TGTGCCAGCAGTAGGGACATAGCGGAAGCTTTCTTT
TRBJ1-6 TRBD1 NA TRBV3-1/TRBV3-2 CASSQGWDRLNSPLHF TGTGCCAGCAGCCAAGGATGGGACAGGTTGAATTCACCCCTCCACTTT
TRBJ2-5 NA NA TRBV3-1/TRBV3-2 CASSLRVVAETQYF TGTGCCAGCAGCCTGAGGGTGGTGGCGGAGACCCAGTACTTC
TRBJ2-5 TRBD1 once TRBV24-1 CATSDLTRGQRTIEETQYF TGTGCCACCAGTGATCTAACCCGGGGACAGCGAACAATAGAAGAGACCCAGTACTTC
TRBJ1-5 NA few TRBV5-8 CASSLEAGLSNQPQHF TGTGCCAGCAGCTTGGAAGCCGGGTTGAGCAATCAGCCCCAGCATTTT
TRBJ1-5 TRBD1 many TRBV6-1 CASSEALGTDSNQPQHF TGTGCCAGCAGTGAAGCACTAGGGACAGATAGCAATCAGCCCCAGCATTTT
TRBJ1-5 NA NA TRBV28 CASTTSVVSNQPQHF TGTGCCAGCACCACCTCCGTAGTTAGCAATCAGCCCCAGCATTTT
TRBJ1-1 NA NA TRBV28 CASNTIGRGMNTEAFF TGTGCCAGCAACACCATCGGTAGGGGTATGAACACTGAAGCTTTCTTT
TRBJ2-4 TRBD2 NA TRBV18 CASSTSGSNWGNIQYF TGTGCCAGCTCCACTAGCGGGAGTAATTGGGGAAACATTCAGTACTTC
TRBJ1-5 NA NA TRBV28 CASIRPGFSNQPQHF TGTGCCAGCATAAGGCCCGGGTTTAGCAATCAGCCCCAGCATTTT
TRBJ2-7 TRBD2 once TRBV28 CASSSSLPTSGRARYEQYF TGTGCCAGCAGTTCTTCACTCCCGACTAGCGGGAGGGCAAGATACGAGCAGTACTTC
TRBJ2-2 TRBD2 NA TRBV9 CASSARLAGDGELFF TGTGCCAGCAGCGCTCGACTAGCGGGAGACGGGGAGCTGTTTTTT
TRBJ2-7 TRBD1 few TRBV7-3 CASSSTGAAEQYF TGTGCCAGCAGCTCGACAGGGGCAGCCGAGCAGTACTTC
TRBJ2-3 NA NA TRBV7-3 CASSLWGREEDTQYF TGTGCCAGCAGCTTATGGGGCAGGGAGGAAGATACGCAGTATTTT
TRBJ1-2 TRBD1 NA TRBV5-4 CASSRQGSPGGAYGYTF TGTGCCAGCAGTCGACAGGGTTCCCCGGGGGGGGCCTATGGCTACACCTTC
TRBJ2-1 TRBD2 NA TRBV11-2 CASSGGTNNEQFF TGTGCCAGCAGCGGTGGGACTAACAATGAGCAGTTCTTC
TRBJ2-3 NA NA TRBV21-1 CASTRTRLSTDTQYF TGTGCCAGCACCCGGACTAGGTTAAGCACAGATACGCAGTATTTT
TRBJ2-7 NA NA TRBV28 CASSQAGYEQYF TGTGCCAGCAGCCAGGCGGGCTACGAGCAGTACTTC
TRBJ1-6 NA few TRBV28 CASSLYSQNNSPLHF TGTGCCAGCAGTTTATATTCGCAGAATAATTCACCCCTCCACTTT
TRBJ2-1 NA NA TRBV10-2 CASSELLGGNRGWTSSYNEQFF TGCGCCAGCAGTGAGTTGCTGGGAGGTAACAGGGGCTGGACTTCCTCTTACAATGAGCAGTTCTTC
TRBJ2-3 TRBD2 NA TRBV7-6 CASSLTSGRATDTQYF TGTGCCAGCAGCCTGACTAGCGGGAGGGCGACAGATACGCAGTATTTT
TRBJ1-4 NA NA TRBV19 CASSRRRPEKLFF TGTGCCAGTAGTAGGAGACGGCCCGAAAAACTGTTTTTT